This is a list of T cell receptor beta chains from one sample in a study of T cells after yellow fever vaccination. Using its own MiXCR run on the 5' RACE reads, TCRdb lists one record per CDR3 protein. The sample lists 300,000 to 450,000 distinct CDR3 sequences; about 6.2% were seen once. Sample: PBMCs, taken 5 days after the yellow fever booster vaccination. All receptors come from a man aged 25 to 40 who received the YFV17D yellow fever vaccine. Both conserved end residues are part of each CDR3. A D gene is named only where the DNA matches it firmly. Rows give clone size only sometimes, using once, few, many, or a class for an expanded clone.

14,TRBJ2-7,few,TRBV28,TRBD2,CASRGAGANYEQYF,TGTGCCAGCAGGGGAGCGGGAGCCAACTACGAGCAGTACTTC
18,TRBJ2-1,few,TRBV11-2,TRBD2,CASSAQLGGGDSYNEQFF,TGTGCCAGCAGCGCCCAACTCGGGGGAGGGGACTCCTACAATGAGCAGTTCTTC
16,TRBJ2-7,NA,TRBV5-1,TRBD2,CASSTGLAGGTYEQYF,TGCGCCAGCAGCACTGGACTAGCGGGAGGAACCTACGAGCAGTACTTC
16,TRBJ2-7,NA,TRBV4-2,TRBD2,CASSQGVAGLSYEQYF,TGTGCCAGCAGCCAGGGAGTAGCGGGATTGTCCTACGAGCAGTACTTC
15,TRBJ1-5,NA,TRBV6-1,NA,CASSPLGSSNQPQHF,TGTGCCAGCAGTCCGCTGGGGAGTAGCAATCAGCCCCAGCATTTT
15,TRBJ2-6,NA,TRBV9,NA,CASSPGALGANVLTF,TGTGCCAGCAGCCCAGGGGCGCTTGGGGCCAACGTCCTGACTTTC
16,TRBJ1-5,many,TRBV4-3,NA,CASSQDKGQGSSPQHF,TGCGCCAGCAGCCAAGATAAGGGGCAGGGGAGCTCGCCCCAGCATTTT
12,TRBJ2-7,few,TRBV20-1,TRBD2,CSARGGGNEQYF,TGCAGTGCTAGAGGGGGGGGGAACGAGCAGTACTTC
16,TRBJ2-6,NA,TRBV5-1,TRBD2,CASSLAGNSGANVLTF,TGCGCCAGCAGCTTAGCGGGGAACTCTGGGGCCAACGTCCTGACTTTC
15,TRBJ2-7,few,TRBV7-6,TRBD2,CASSLLAAGGAEQYF,TGTGCCAGCAGCCTACTAGCGGCGGGAGGGGCAGAGCAGTACTTC
17,TRBJ2-3,NA,TRBV14,TRBD2,CASSHGLAGPGGDTQYF,TGTGCCAGCAGCCATGGACTAGCGGGCCCCGGGGGAGATACGCAGTATTTT
12,TRBJ2-2,many,TRBV9,NA,CASRDPAGELFF,TGTGCCAGCAGGGACCCGGCCGGGGAGCTGTTTTTT
15,TRBJ2-7,many,TRBV20-1,TRBD2,CSASRSGLAAYEQYF,TGCAGTGCGAGTCGTTCAGGACTAGCGGCATACGAGCAGTACTTC
14,TRBJ2-1,many,TRBV7-9,TRBD2,CASSWVDGGNEQFF,TGTGCCAGCAGCTGGGTAGACGGGGGGAATGAGCAGTTCTTC
14,TRBJ2-2,few,TRBV4-3,NA,CASSQDPNTGELFF,TGCGCCAGCAGCCAAGATCCCAACACCGGGGAGCTGTTTTTT
15,TRBJ1-1,many,TRBV7-9,NA,CASGLQLGAPTEAFF,TGTGCCAGCGGTCTTCAATTGGGGGCACCCACTGAAGCTTTCTTT
14,TRBJ2-7,NA,TRBV18,NA,CASSPLGPSYEQYF,TGTGCCAGCTCACCACTCGGGCCGTCCTACGAGCAGTACTTC
12,TRBJ1-2,many,TRBV6-5,NA,CASKEGPSGYTF,TGTGCCAGCAAGGAGGGCCCGAGTGGCTACACCTTC
16,TRBJ2-3,few,TRBV20-1,NA,CSARGGGGTNTDTQYF,TGCAGTGCTAGAGGGGGCGGAGGGACGAACACAGATACGCAGTATTTT
14,TRBJ2-3,few,TRBV11-3,NA,CASSRGTFTDTQYF,TGTGCCAGCAGCCGCGGGACTTTCACAGATACGCAGTATTTT
15,TRBJ2-3,NA,TRBV10-3,NA,CAHQYTNDLGDTQYF,TGTGCCCATCAGTATACGAACGATTTGGGAGATACGCAGTATTTT
11,TRBJ2-1,many,TRBV6-2/TRBV6-3,NA,CASSDWDEQFF,TGTGCCAGCAGTGATTGGGATGAGCAGTTCTTC
14,TRBJ1-2,many,TRBV7-2,TRBD1,CASSYDRGSSGYTF,TGTGCCAGCAGCTACGACAGGGGATCCTCTGGCTACACCTTC
14,TRBJ1-5,NA,TRBV6-2/TRBV6-3,NA,CASSYTSGHQPQHF,TGTGCCAGCAGTTACACCTCGGGGCACCAGCCCCAGCATTTT
14,TRBJ1-3,many,TRBV7-6,NA,CASSLSGVGNTIYF,TGTGCCAGCAGCTTATCCGGGGTGGGAAACACCATATATTTT
15,TRBJ2-3,few,TRBV18,TRBD2,CASSPLAGSTDTQYF,TGTGCCAGCTCACCCCTAGCGGGAAGCACAGATACGCAGTATTTT
14,TRBJ2-7,many,TRBV7-2,TRBD1,CASRGDSWAYEQYF,TGTGCCAGCAGGGGGGACAGCTGGGCCTACGAGCAGTACTTC
14,TRBJ2-3,NA,TRBV20-1,TRBD2,CSARGGLVTDTQYF,TGCAGTGCTAGAGGGGGACTAGTCACAGATACGCAGTATTTT
14,TRBJ1-3,many,TRBV20-1,NA,CSASGTPSGNTIYF,TGCAGTGCTAGCGGGACACCCTCTGGAAACACCATATATTTT
14,TRBJ2-7,few,TRBV20-1,NA,CSAYWGGAPYEQYF,TGCAGTGCTTACTGGGGCGGGGCTCCCTACGAGCAGTACTTC
18,TRBJ2-2,few,TRBV21-1,NA,CASSPCCGTQPNTGELFF,TGTGCCAGCAGCCCGTGTTGCGGCACCCAACCGAACACCGGGGAGCTGTTTTTT
16,TRBJ2-1,few,TRBV7-9,NA,CASSRLEGLLYNEQFF,TGTGCCAGCAGCAGGTTGGAGGGCCTGCTGTACAATGAGCAGTTCTTC
17,TRBJ1-4,few,TRBV25-1,NA,CASSGLLGLSTNEKLFF,TGTGCCAGCAGCGGACTTCTTGGCCTCTCAACTAATGAAAAACTGTTTTTT
12,TRBJ2-7,many,TRBV20-1,NA,CSASDRSYEQYF,TGCAGTGCTTCAGACAGATCCTACGAGCAGTACTTC
14,TRBJ2-5,many,TRBV6-1,TRBD2,CASNLAGGVETQYF,TGTGCCAGCAATCTAGCGGGAGGGGTTGAGACCCAGTACTTC
12,TRBJ2-7,many,TRBV7-9,NA,CASSWGWREQYF,TGTGCCAGCAGCTGGGGGTGGCGGGAGCAGTACTTC
16,TRBJ2-5,many,TRBV5-4,TRBD2,CASSLWVAGAVETQYF,TGTGCCAGCAGCTTGTGGGTAGCGGGAGCGGTGGAGACCCAGTACTTC
14,TRBJ2-3,few,TRBV6-4,TRBD2,CASSGGLAGDTQYF,TGTGCCAGCAGTGGGGGACTAGCGGGAGATACGCAGTATTTT
13,TRBJ2-1,NA,TRBV20-1,NA,CSAVRHDGNEQFF,TGCAGTGCCGTGCGGCACGATGGCAATGAGCAGTTCTTC
14,TRBJ2-7,many,TRBV6-2/TRBV6-3,TRBD2,CASSQTSENYEQYF,TGTGCCAGCAGTCAGACTAGCGAAAACTACGAGCAGTACTTC
12,TRBJ2-1,NA,TRBV7-9,NA,CASLGVKDEQFF,TGTGCCAGCTTGGGAGTAAAAGATGAGCAGTTCTTC
14,TRBJ2-3,NA,TRBV10-3,NA,CAISQTESTDTQYF,TGTGCCATCAGCCAGACGGAAAGCACAGATACGCAGTATTTT
15,TRBJ2-3,NA,TRBV6-2/TRBV6-3,TRBD2,CASSQSGSKTDTQYF,TGTGCCAGCAGTCAGAGCGGGAGTAAGACAGATACGCAGTATTTT
15,TRBJ2-7,NA,TRBV4-3,TRBD1,CASSRQGAGGYEQYF,TGCGCCAGCAGCCGACAGGGGGCCGGGGGGTACGAGCAGTACTTC
16,TRBJ2-3,NA,TRBV18,NA,CASSPGRTGSTDTQYF,TGTGCCAGCTCACCAGGGAGGACAGGTTCCACAGATACGCAGTATTTT
13,TRBJ2-7,NA,TRBV5-6,NA,CASSFKFLGEQYF,TGTGCCAGCAGCTTCAAGTTCCTCGGGGAGCAGTACTTC
14,TRBJ2-1,few,TRBV6-1,TRBD1,CASSLKDRGEGQFF,TGTGCCAGCAGTCTTAAGGACAGGGGAGAAGGGCAGTTCTTC
16,TRBJ2-3,NA,TRBV27,TRBD2,CASSPWTSGRSDTQYF,TGTGCCAGCAGTCCGTGGACTAGCGGGAGGTCAGATACGCAGTATTTT
13,TRBJ2-4,once,TRBV7-2,NA,CASSSDRWNIQYF,TGTGCCAGCAGCTCCGACAGATGGAACATTCAGTACTTC
16,TRBJ2-3,few,TRBV19,TRBD2,CAAKPGEAGGGDTQYF,TGTGCCGCCAAACCAGGGGAAGCGGGAGGAGGAGATACGCAGTATTTT
18,TRBJ2-3,few,TRBV20-1,TRBD2,CSARDIAHTSGRPDTQYF,TGCAGTGCTAGAGATATCGCCCATACTAGCGGGAGACCAGATACGCAGTATTTT
14,TRBJ1-5,NA,TRBV6-2/TRBV6-3,NA,CASSLSRGGQPQHF,TGTGCCAGCAGCCTTTCGCGGGGGGGACAGCCCCAGCATTTT
11,TRBJ2-5,NA,TRBV20-1,NA,CSARVYETQYF,TGCAGTGCTAGGGTCTATGAGACCCAGTACTTC
16,TRBJ2-1,few,TRBV5-1,NA,CASSLQGRWSYNEQFF,TGCGCCAGCAGCCTCCAGGGGCGTTGGTCCTACAATGAGCAGTTCTTC
15,TRBJ2-3,few,TRBV9,NA,CASSPAGRETDTQYF,TGTGCCAGCAGCCCCGCCGGCCGGGAGACAGATACGCAGTATTTT